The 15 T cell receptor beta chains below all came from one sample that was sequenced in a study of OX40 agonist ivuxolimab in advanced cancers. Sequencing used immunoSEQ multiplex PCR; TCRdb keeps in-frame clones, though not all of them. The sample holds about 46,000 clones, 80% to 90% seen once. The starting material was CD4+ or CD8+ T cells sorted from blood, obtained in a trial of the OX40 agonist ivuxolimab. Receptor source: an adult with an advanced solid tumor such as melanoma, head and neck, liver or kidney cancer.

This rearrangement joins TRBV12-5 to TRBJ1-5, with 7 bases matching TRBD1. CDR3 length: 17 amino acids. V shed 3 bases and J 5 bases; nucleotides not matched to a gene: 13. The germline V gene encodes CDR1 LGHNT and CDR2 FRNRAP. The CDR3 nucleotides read TGTGCTAGTGGTTTCGACAGGGACTCGCGGTTGGATCAGCCCCAGCATTTT. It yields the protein CASGFDRDSRLDQPQHF.

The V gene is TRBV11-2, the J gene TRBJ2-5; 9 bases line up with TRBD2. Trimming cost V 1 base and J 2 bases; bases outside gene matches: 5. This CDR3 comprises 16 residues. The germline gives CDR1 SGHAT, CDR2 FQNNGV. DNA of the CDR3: TGTGCCAGCAGCTTAGTGGGTAGCGGGGGACAAGAGACCCAGTACTTC. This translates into CASSLVGSGGQETQYF.

CDR3 region: CASRFGTARPLKAFF. For the CDR3, the DNA is TGCGCCAGCAGATTTGGAACAGCCCGGCCCCTGAAAGCTTTCTTT. The chain recombines TRBV5-1 with TRBJ1-1; D gene ambiguous. The germline CDR1 and CDR2 sequences are SGHRS and YFSETQ. The CDR3 extends over 15 amino acids. Trimming took off 5 bases at V and 9 bases at J, with 23 bases between the two ends.

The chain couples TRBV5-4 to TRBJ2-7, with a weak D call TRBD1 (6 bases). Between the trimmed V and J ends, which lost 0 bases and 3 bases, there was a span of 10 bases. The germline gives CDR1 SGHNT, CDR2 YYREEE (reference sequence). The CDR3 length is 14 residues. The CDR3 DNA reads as TGTGCCAGCAGCTTGGAACAGGGTCTCTACGAGCAGTACTTC. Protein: CASSLEQGLYEQYF.

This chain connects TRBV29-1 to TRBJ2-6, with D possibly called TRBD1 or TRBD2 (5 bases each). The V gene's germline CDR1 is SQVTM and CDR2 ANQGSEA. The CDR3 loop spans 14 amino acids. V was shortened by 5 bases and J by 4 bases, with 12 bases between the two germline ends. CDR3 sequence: CSVTGLLGANVLTF. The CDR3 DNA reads TGCAGCGTTACAGGACTTCTGGGGGCCAACGTCCTGACTTTC.

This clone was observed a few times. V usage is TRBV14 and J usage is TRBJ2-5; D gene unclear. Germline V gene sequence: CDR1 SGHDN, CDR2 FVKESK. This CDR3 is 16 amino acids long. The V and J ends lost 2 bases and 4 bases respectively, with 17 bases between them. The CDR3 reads CASSQLQTPRIETQYF. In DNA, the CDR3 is TGTGCCAGCAGCCAACTTCAGACCCCGAGGATAGAGACCCAGTACTTC.

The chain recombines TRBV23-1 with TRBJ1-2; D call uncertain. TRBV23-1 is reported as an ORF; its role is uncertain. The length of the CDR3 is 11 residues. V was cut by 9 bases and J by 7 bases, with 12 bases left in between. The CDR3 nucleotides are TGCGCCAGGACCCGAGCGTTTGGCTACACCTTC. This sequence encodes CARTRAFGYTF.

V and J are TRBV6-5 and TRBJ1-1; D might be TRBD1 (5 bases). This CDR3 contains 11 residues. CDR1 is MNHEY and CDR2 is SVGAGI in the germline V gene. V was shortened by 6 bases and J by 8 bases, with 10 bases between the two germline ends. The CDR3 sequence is CASSQGGEAFF. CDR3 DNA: TGTGCCAGCAGCCAGGGAGGGGAAGCTTTCTTT.

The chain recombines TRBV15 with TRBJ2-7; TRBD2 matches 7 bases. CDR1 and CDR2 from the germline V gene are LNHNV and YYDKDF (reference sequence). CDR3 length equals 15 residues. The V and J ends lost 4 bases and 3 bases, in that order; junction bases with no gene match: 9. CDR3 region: CATSTGLGGDYEQYF. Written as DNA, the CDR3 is TGTGCCACCAGCACCGGACTAGGCGGGGACTACGAGCAGTACTTC.

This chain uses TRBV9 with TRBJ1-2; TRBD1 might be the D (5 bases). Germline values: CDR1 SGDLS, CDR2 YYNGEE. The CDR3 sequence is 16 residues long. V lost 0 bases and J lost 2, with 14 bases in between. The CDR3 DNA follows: TGTGCCAGCAGCGTAGAAGGGGATGGTTTGAACTATGGCTACACCTTC. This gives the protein CASSVEGDGLNYGYTF.

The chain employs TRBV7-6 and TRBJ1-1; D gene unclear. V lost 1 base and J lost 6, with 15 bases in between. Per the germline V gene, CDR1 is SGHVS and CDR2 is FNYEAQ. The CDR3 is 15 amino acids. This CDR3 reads CASSLDEGGISEAFF. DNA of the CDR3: TGTGCCAGCAGCTTAGATGAGGGCGGGATATCTGAAGCTTTCTTT.

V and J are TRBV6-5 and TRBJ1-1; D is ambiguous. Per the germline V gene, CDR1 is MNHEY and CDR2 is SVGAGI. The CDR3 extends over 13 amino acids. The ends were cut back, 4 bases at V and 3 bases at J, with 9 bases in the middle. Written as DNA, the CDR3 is TGTGCCAGCAGTTCCGGCGCCTACACTGAAGCTTTCTTT. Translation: CASSSGAYTEAFF.

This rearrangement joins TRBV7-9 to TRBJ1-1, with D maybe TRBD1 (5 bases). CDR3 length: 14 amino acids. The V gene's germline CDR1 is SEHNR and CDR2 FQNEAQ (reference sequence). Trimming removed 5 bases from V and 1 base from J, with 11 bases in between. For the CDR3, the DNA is TGTGCCAGCAGCCCCGTGGGGGGGAACACTGAAGCTTTCTTT. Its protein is CASSPVGGNTEAFF.

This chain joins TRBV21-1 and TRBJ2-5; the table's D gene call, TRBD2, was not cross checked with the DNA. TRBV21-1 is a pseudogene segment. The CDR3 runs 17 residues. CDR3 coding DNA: TGTGCCAGCAGCATTGCCCCGGGACTAGCGGAACAAGAGACCCAGTACTTC. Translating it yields CASSIAPGLAEQETQYF.

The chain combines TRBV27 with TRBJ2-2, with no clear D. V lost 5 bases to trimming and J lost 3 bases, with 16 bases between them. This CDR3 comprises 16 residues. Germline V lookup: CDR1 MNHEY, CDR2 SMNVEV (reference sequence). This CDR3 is CASSPPARLYTGELFF. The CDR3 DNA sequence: TGTGCCAGCAGTCCCCCGGCTAGGCTGTACACCGGGGAGCTGTTTTTT.